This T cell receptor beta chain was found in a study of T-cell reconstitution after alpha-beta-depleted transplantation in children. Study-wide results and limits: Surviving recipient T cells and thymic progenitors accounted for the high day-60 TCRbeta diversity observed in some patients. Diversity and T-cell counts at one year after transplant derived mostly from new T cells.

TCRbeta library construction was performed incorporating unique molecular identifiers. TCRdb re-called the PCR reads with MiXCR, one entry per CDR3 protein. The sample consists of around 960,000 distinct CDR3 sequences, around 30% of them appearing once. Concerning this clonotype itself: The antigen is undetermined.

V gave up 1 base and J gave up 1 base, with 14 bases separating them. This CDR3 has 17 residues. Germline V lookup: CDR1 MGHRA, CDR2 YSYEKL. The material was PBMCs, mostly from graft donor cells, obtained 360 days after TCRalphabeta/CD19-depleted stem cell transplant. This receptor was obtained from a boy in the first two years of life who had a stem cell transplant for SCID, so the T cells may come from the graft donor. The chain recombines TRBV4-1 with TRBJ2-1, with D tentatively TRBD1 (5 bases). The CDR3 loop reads CASSQVEVRVSYNEQFF. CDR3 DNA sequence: TGCGCCAGCAGCCAAGTTGAGGTCAGGGTATCCTACAATGAGCAGTTCTTC.